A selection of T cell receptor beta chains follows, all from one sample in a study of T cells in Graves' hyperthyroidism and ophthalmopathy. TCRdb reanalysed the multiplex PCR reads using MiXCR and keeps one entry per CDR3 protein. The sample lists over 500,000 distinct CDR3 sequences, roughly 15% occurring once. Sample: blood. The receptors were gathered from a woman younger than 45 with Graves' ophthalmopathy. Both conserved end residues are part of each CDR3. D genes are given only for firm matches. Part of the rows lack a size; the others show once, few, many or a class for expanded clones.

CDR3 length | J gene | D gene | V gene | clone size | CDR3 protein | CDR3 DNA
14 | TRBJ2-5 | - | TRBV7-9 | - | CASSLRRGLETQYF | TGTGCCAGCAGCTTACGGAGGGGGCTGGAGACCCAGTACTTC
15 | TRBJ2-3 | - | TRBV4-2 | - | CASSQEDSFTDTQYF | TGTGCCAGCAGCCAAGAGGACAGTTTCACAGATACGCAGTATTTT
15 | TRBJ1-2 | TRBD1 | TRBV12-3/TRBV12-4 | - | CASSDRGRLVDGYTF | TGTGCCAGCAGTGACAGGGGGAGGTTAGTCGATGGCTACACCTTC
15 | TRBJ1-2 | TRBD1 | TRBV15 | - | CATSASSRQGSGYTF | TGTGCCACCAGCGCTTCCTCCAGACAGGGTTCTGGCTACACCTTC
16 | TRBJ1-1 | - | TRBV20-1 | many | CSARTPRNTPNTEAFF | TGCAGTGCTAGAACCCCGAGGAACACCCCGAACACTGAAGCTTTCTTT
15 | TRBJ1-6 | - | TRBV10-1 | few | CASRAGELHNSPLHF | TGCGCCAGCAGGGCCGGAGAGTTGCATAATTCACCCCTCCACTTT
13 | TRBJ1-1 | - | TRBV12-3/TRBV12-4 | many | CASDSRENTEAFF | TGTGCCAGCGATTCGAGGGAGAACACTGAAGCTTTCTTT
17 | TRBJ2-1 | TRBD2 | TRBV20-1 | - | CSAIRTSGSLHYNEQFF | TGCAGTGCTATAAGGACTAGCGGGAGCCTTCACTACAATGAGCAGTTCTTC
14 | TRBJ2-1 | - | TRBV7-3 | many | CASSSLSGRNEQFF | TGTGCCAGCAGCTCCCTTTCGGGTCGAAATGAGCAGTTCTTC
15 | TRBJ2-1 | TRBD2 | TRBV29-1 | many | CSVALLAGVDNEQFF | TGCAGCGTTGCTCTACTAGCGGGAGTAGACAATGAGCAGTTCTTC
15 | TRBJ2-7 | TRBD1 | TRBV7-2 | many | CASSPKQGADYEQYF | TGTGCCAGCAGCCCAAAACAGGGGGCGGATTACGAGCAGTACTTC
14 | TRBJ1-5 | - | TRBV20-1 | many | CSASLPGWDQPQHF | TGCAGTGCTAGTCTCCCGGGTTGGGATCAGCCCCAGCATTTT
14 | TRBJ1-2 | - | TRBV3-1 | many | CASSPGSFDYGYTF | TGTGCCAGCAGCCCCGGAAGTTTCGACTATGGCTACACCTTC
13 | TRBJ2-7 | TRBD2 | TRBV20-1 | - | CSASGLAAYEQYF | TGCAGTGCTAGCGGACTAGCGGCATACGAGCAGTACTTC
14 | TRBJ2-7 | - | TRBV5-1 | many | CASSLGPETYEQYF | TGCGCCAGCAGCTTGGGCCCCGAAACCTACGAGCAGTACTTC
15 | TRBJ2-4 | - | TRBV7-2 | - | CASSLVGVPGDIQYF | TGTGCCAGCAGCTTAGTCGGAGTCCCCGGGGACATTCAGTACTTC
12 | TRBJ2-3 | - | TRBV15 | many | CATSPSSDTQYF | TGTGCCACCTCTCCCTCTTCGGATACGCAGTATTTT
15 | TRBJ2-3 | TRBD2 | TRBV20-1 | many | CSAPGAGGRRDTQYF | TGCAGTGCTCCGGGTGCGGGAGGCCGTCGGGATACGCAGTATTTT
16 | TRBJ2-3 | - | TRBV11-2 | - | CASSLDRTALADTQYF | TGTGCCAGCAGCTTAGATCGGACAGCCCTTGCAGATACGCAGTATTTT
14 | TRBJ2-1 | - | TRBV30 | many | CAMDKGGAYNEQFF | TGTGCCATGGATAAGGGGGGTGCTTATAATGAGCAGTTCTTC
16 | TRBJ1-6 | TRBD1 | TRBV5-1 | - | CASSLVGTGGLSPLHF | TGCGCCAGCAGCTTGGTTGGGACAGGGGGCCTTTCACCCCTCCACTTT
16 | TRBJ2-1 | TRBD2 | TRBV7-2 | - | CASSHVAGGPLGEQFF | TGTGCCAGCAGCCATGTCGCGGGAGGGCCCCTGGGTGAGCAGTTCTTC